This T cell receptor beta chain emerged from a study of shared clonotypes between healthy human individuals. Terminally differentiated effector memory CD45RA+ cells were left out of the naive CD8 fraction, which was CD45RO-negative and positively selected for CCR7. The V and J ends lost 1 base and 3 bases respectively, with 13 bases between them. This CDR3 is built from 15 residues. Germline V gene sequence: CDR1 MGHRA, CDR2 YSYEKL. Clones were read by immunoSEQ multiplex PCR, and TCRdb kept only the in-frame ones, dropping some. The data contain 600,000 or so clones, approximately 95% of them singletons.

This TCR was recovered from a woman in her thirties in good health. The source material was naive CD8+ T cells sorted from blood. This rearrangement joins TRBV4-1 to TRBJ2-7; D tentatively fits TRBD1 or TRBD2 (5 bases each). This chain's CDR3 is CASSQARDGSYEQYF. The CDR3 DNA reads as TGCGCCAGCAGCCAAGCTAGGGACGGAAGCTACGAGCAGTACTTC.